Detailed here is one T cell receptor beta chain. CDR1 MDHEN and CDR2 SYDVKM come from the germline V gene. The CDR3 consists of 17 residues. V was trimmed by 3 bases and J by 1 base, leaving 16 bases between them. This record belongs to a study of Ad26.COV2.S vaccination and SARS-CoV-2 variants. Study as a whole: The donor was enrolled in the Ad26.COV2.S arm of the COV1001 trial.

Generated by immunoSEQ multiplex PCR, the TCRdb table keeps only in-frame clones and is missing some. The data hold about 320,000 clones, with 70% to 90% observed a single time. Treatment in this sample: roughly 18 received Ad26.COV2.S at low or high dose, single or two shots; about 5 received placebo; per-sample allocation not given. Sampling took place 63 days after the first vaccine or placebo injection. The input for sequencing was peripheral blood, taken in a trial of Ad26.COV2.S vaccine versus placebo. The receptor's source is a person between 18 and 65 years old who received the Ad26.COV2.S COVID-19 vaccine or a placebo. The gene calls are TRBV28 and TRBJ1-5; tentatively, D is TRBD1 (5 bases). The CDR3 coding sequence is TGTGCCAGCAGTTTTGCGCTGACAGTCCCAAGCAATCAGCCCCAGCATTTT. Its translation: CASSFALTVPSNQPQHF.